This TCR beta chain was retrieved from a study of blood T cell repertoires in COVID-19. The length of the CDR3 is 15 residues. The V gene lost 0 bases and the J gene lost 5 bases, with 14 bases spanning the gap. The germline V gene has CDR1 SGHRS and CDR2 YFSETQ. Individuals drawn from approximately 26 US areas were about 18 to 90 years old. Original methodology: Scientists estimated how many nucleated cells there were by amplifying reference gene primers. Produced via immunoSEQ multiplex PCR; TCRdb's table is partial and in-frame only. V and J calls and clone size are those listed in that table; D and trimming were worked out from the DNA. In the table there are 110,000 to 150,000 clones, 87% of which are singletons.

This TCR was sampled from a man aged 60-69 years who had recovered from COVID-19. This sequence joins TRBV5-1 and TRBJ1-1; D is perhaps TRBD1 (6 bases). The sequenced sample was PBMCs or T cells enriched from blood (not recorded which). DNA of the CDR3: TGCGCCAGCAGCTTGGCCCCAGGCAGGGGTACTGAAGCTTTCTTT. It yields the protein CASSLAPGRGTEAFF.